The 26 T cell receptor beta chains below come from one sample, sequenced in a study of molecular identifiers for immune sequencing clone quantification. TCRdb re-called the PCR reads with MiXCR, one entry per CDR3 protein. The repertoire consists of around 460,000 distinct CDR3 sequences, with 25% occurring once and the leading ten covering under 0.85%. Sequencing was performed on naive CD8+ T cells from blood, with Jurkat cell RNA spiked in. Subset described: FACS-sorted CD8+CD4-CCR7+CD45RA+ naive T cells. The receptor set was obtained from a human donor in good health. Some libraries in this study had Jurkat cell RNA spiked in.

This clonotype came up a few times. The V gene is TRBV2, the J gene TRBJ1-5; the D is unclear. The V gene lost 4 bases and the J gene lost 2 bases, with 12 bases spanning the gap. The CDR3 loop spans 15 amino acids. Germline V gene data show CDR1 as SNHLY and CDR2 as FYNNEI. The CDR3 region is CASSVPPGGNQPQHF. Written as DNA, the CDR3 is TGTGCCAGCAGTGTCCCCCCCGGGGGCAATCAGCCCCAGCATTTT. Variable domain in full (rest from reference TRBV2 and TRBJ1-5): EPEVTQTPSHQVTQMGQEVILRCVPISNHLYFYWYRQILGQKVEFLVSFYNNEISEKSEIFDDQFSVERPDGSNFTLKIRSTKLEDSAMYFCASSVPPGGNQPQHFGDGTRLSIL.

This clonotype appeared many times. The chain combines TRBV20-1 with TRBJ2-1; 12 nucleotides match TRBD2. Germline lookup yields CDR1 DFQATT and CDR2 SNEGSKA (reference sequence). This CDR3 has 16 amino acids. V lost 2 bases to trimming and J lost 10 bases; unmatched junction nucleotides: 12. CDR3 residues: CSARPPTSGGLGEQFF. DNA for the CDR3: TGCAGTGCTAGACCTCCGACTAGCGGGGGTCTTGGGGAGCAGTTCTTC.

J is TRBJ2-1 and V is TRBV24-1; 7 bases map to TRBD2. The germline gives CDR1 KGHDR, CDR2 SFDVKD. The ends lost 3 bases at V and 2 bases at J; junction bases unmatched: 6. The CDR3 runs to 16 residues. The CDR3 region has the DNA TGTGCCACCAGTGATCTTAGCGGGCCGACCTACAATGAGCAGTTCTTC. Translated: CATSDLSGPTYNEQFF.

V is TRBV7-9 and J is TRBJ1-2; D call uncertain. Germline CDR1 SEHNR, CDR2 FQNEAQ (reference sequence). CDR3 length: 16 amino acids. V dropped 5 bases and J dropped 3 bases, with 19 bases sitting between them. The CDR3 sequence: CASSPGSAPLDYGYTF. The CDR3 DNA sequence: TGTGCCAGCAGCCCCGGGTCGGCCCCTCTGGACTATGGCTACACCTTC. Based on the CDR3 plus reference TRBV7-9 and TRBJ1-2, the full variable domain is DTGVSQNPRHKITKRGQNVTFRCDPISEHNRLYWYRQTLGQGPEFLTYFQNEAQLEKSRLLSDRFSAERPKGSFSTLEIQRTEQGDSAMYLCASSPGSAPLDYGYTFGSGTRLTVV.

The sample holds a few counts of this clonotype. J is TRBJ1-6 and V is TRBV7-9; D is undetermined. The CDR3 contains 16 residues. CDR1 SEHNR and CDR2 FQNEAQ come from the germline V gene (reference sequence). The V end was cut by 5 bases, the J end by 3 bases, with 14 bases between. The DNA of the CDR3 is TGTGCCAGCAGCCACAGTGGGGTTCGCTATAATTCACCCCTCCACTTT. This translates into CASSHSGVRYNSPLHF. Full variable domain (rest looked up from reference TRBV7-9 and TRBJ1-6): DTGVSQNPRHKITKRGQNVTFRCDPISEHNRLYWYRQTLGQGPEFLTYFQNEAQLEKSRLLSDRFSAERPKGSFSTLEIQRTEQGDSAMYLCASSHSGVRYNSPLHFGNGTRLTVT.

This clonotype was counted many times. The rearrangement links TRBV27 to TRBJ2-7; 8 nucleotides line up with TRBD1. Germline V gives CDR1 MNHEY, CDR2 SMNVEV (reference sequence). V shed 6 bases, J shed 3 bases, and the junction held 4 bases outside the gene matches. There are 13 residues in the CDR3. The DNA of the CDR3 is TGTGCCAGCAGCCTCAGGGGGCTCTACGAGCAGTACTTC. It yields the protein CASSLRGLYEQYF.

This chain uses TRBV6-1 with TRBJ2-7; D is perhaps TRBD2 (6 bases). This CDR3 has 12 residues. The germline V gene encodes CDR1 MNHNS and CDR2 SASEGT. Trimming cost V 6 bases and J 6 bases, with 12 bases left between them. The CDR3 DNA is TGTGCCAGCAGGGCCGGGACTTTCGAGCAGTACTTC. Amino acids: CASRAGTFEQYF.

Only a few counts were recorded for this clonotype. The V gene is TRBV20-1, the J gene TRBJ1-1; 9 nucleotides match TRBD1. Germline V gene data show CDR1 as DFQATT and CDR2 as SNEGSKA (reference sequence). Trimming took 5 bases from V and 3 from J; bases not matched to a gene: 10. The CDR3 spans 15 residues. The CDR3 sequence: CSAYGTGKGDTEAFF. DNA of the CDR3: TGCAGTGCTTACGGGACAGGGAAGGGGGACACTGAAGCTTTCTTT.

This clonotype has a count of ten or more. The chain combines TRBV29-1 with TRBJ1-1; D not certain. This CDR3 has 13 amino acids. The ends were cut back, 6 bases at V and 4 bases at J, with 15 bases in the middle. Germline V CDR1 and CDR2: SQVTM, ANQGSEA. CDR3 DNA sequence: TGCAGCGTGGCTCCCCGGTATGGCACTGAAGCTTTCTTT. Its translation: CSVAPRYGTEAFF.

This chain joins TRBV24-1 and TRBJ1-1, with D perhaps TRBD1 (5 bases). CDR3 length equals 13 residues. V lost 3 bases and J lost 3, with 7 bases in between. Germline CDR1 reads KGHDR; CDR2 reads SFDVKD. CDR3 nucleotides: TGTGCCACCAGTGATGCCAGGGACACTGAAGCTTTCTTT. It yields the protein CATSDARDTEAFF.

V and J are TRBV19 and TRBJ2-7, with D tentatively TRBD1 (5 bases). In germline, CDR1 is LNHDA, CDR2 SQIVND (reference sequence). Trimming removed 7 bases from V and 4 bases from J, with 14 bases in between. The CDR3 runs 13 residues. CDR3 nucleotide sequence: TGTGCCAGTATGGACCAGGGTGGTTACGAGCAGTACTTC. Translating it yields CASMDQGGYEQYF.

This clonotype was seen more than once but under ten times. The rearrangement links TRBV9 to TRBJ1-1; possible D gene TRBD1, 5 bases. Germline V gene lookup returns CDR1 SGDLS and CDR2 YYNGEE. The CDR3 runs to 14 residues. V shed 3 bases and J shed 6 bases, with 15 bases lying between them. The CDR3 DNA follows: TGTGCCAGCAGCGGACGGGACCTGAGGGCTGAAGCTTTCTTT. Protein sequence: CASSGRDLRAEAFF.

This clonotype was picked up many times. The J gene is TRBJ2-7, the V gene TRBV10-3; TRBD1 matches at 8 bases. The CDR3 contains 14 residues. CDR1 is ENHRY, CDR2 SYGVKD, per germline. J was trimmed by 1 base and V by 7 bases; bases with no gene match: 6. DNA for the CDR3: TGTGCCATCAAAGGGACAGGAGATTCCTACGAGCAGTACTTC. Translation: CAIKGTGDSYEQYF.

Notes on this clonotype: Since no conserved phenylalanine or tryptophan closes the CDR3, a read error is the likely cause. This rearrangement joins TRBV11-1 to TRBJ2-7, with D perhaps TRBD1 or TRBD2 (5 bases each). V was shortened by 6 bases and J by 3 bases, with 12 bases between the two germline ends. Germline CDR1 SGHAT, CDR2 FQDESV (reference sequence). CDR3 length: 13 residues. CDR3 nucleotide sequence: TGTGCCAGCAGAACCGAGGGGAACTACGAGCAGTACTCC. Its protein product is CASRTEGNYEQYS.

This clonotype was found once. The rearrangement links TRBV2 to TRBJ2-1, with a tentative D call TRBD2 (7 bases). CDR3 length equals 15 residues. V dropped 4 bases and J dropped 7 bases, with 17 bases sitting between them. Germline CDR1 reads SNHLY; CDR2 reads FYNNEI. For the CDR3, the DNA is TGTGCCAGCAGTGCGTCAACCGGGGGGCAGAATGAGCAGTTCTTC. Protein product: CASSASTGGQNEQFF.

This clonotype was detected a few times. The chain couples TRBV4-3 to TRBJ2-3, with TRBD1 matching 7 bases. The CDR3 has 15 residues. The ends lost 7 bases at V and 2 bases at J; junction bases unmatched: 9. The germline CDR1 and CDR2 sequences are LGHNA and YSLEER. The CDR3 sequence: CASKQQGDPTDTQYF. CDR3 nucleotide sequence: TGCGCCAGCAAACAGCAGGGGGACCCCACAGATACGCAGTATTTT.

This clonotype was observed a handful of times. The rearrangement joins TRBV9 to TRBJ2-1; D unclear. V was shortened by 0 bases and J by 7 bases, with 20 bases between the two germline ends. This CDR3 spans 17 amino acids. Germline-derived CDR1 and CDR2 are SGDLS and YYNGEE. The CDR3 protein is CASSVGWAGSARNEQFF. CDR3 DNA sequence: TGTGCCAGCAGCGTAGGTTGGGCAGGCTCGGCCCGAAATGAGCAGTTCTTC.

This clonotype came up many times. This chain links TRBV7-9 with TRBJ2-3; D gene unclear. V was trimmed by 5 bases and J by 2 bases, leaving 17 bases between them. Germline V gene data show CDR1 as SEHNR and CDR2 as FQNEAQ (reference sequence). The CDR3 sequence is 16 residues long. The CDR3 region is CASSPTSSPSTDTQYF. The DNA of the CDR3 is TGTGCCAGCAGCCCCACGTCCTCTCCCTCCACAGATACGCAGTATTTT.

This clonotype has a handful of counts. This rearrangement joins TRBV11-3 to TRBJ2-2; D gene ambiguous. Per germline, CDR1 SGHNT and CDR2 YENEEA. The CDR3 extends over 13 amino acids. V gave up 5 bases and J gave up 7 bases, with 11 bases separating them. The chain's CDR3 is CASSPDYGGELFF. CDR3 sequence (DNA): TGTGCCAGCAGCCCTGATTACGGCGGGGAGCTGTTTTTT.

This clonotype was picked up a small number of times. A single base separates this from a much larger clone, so it may be a read error. The genes are TRBV13 and TRBJ2-2, with D possibly being TRBD2 (6 bases). CDR3 length: 18 amino acids. CDR1 is PRHDT and CDR2 is FYEKMQ in the germline V gene (reference sequence). The CDR3 coding sequence is TGTGCCAGCAGCTTATACCCCATACTTAGGGAGGAGACCGGGGAGCTGGTTTTT. It translates to CASSLYPILREETGELVF.

Notes on this clonotype: At one of its ends the junction is not consistent with the germline gene, which may arise from a read error. The chain recombines TRBV4-2 with TRBJ2-7; 9 nucleotides match TRBD2. CDR1 is LGHNA, CDR2 YNFKEQ, per germline. The CDR3 covers 16 residues. CDR3 in DNA: TGTGCCAGCAGCCCCCGGAGCGGGAGGAACTCCTACGAGCGGTACTTC. Amino acid sequence: CASSPRSGRNSYERYF.

A note on this clonotype: A much larger clone sits a single nucleotide away, making a read error possible. The chain has TRBV12-3 or TRBV12-4 and TRBJ1-1, with D possibly matching TRBD1 (6 bases). This CDR3 has 13 amino acids. The CDR3, as DNA: TGTGCCAGCAGGGCCGGGACACAGACTGAAGCTTCCTTT. It codes for CASRAGTQTEASF.

This clonotype was seen many times. This chain links TRBV20-1 with TRBJ1-1; 8 bases fit TRBD1. The V gene's germline CDR1 is DFQATT and CDR2 SNEGSKA (reference sequence). V lost 4 bases, J lost 2 bases, and 6 bases stayed unmatched. The CDR3 covers 14 residues. In nucleotides, the CDR3 is TGCAGTGCTATTCCAGGGGGCTACAACACTGAAGCTTTCTTT. Its protein is CSAIPGGYNTEAFF.

Note on this clonotype: One base away lies a much larger clone, so this may be a sequencing read error. The final CDR3 position lacks the conserved phenylalanine or tryptophan, pointing to a likely read error. The limits of the CDR3 on the DNA are not certain, so only TCRdb's listed CDR3 is given. The CDR3 is CASSFGTTRGYY. V and J are TRBV5-6 and TRBJ2-4; the listed D gene, TRBD2, was not tested against the DNA. Germline CDR1 is SGHDT and CDR2 is YYEEEE. The CDR3 spans 12 amino acids, including both terminal residues.

The genes are TRBV24-1 and TRBJ2-7, with a possible D match to TRBD1 (6 bases). V lost 2 bases, J lost 1 base, and 17 bases lay in between. This CDR3 contains 17 residues. CDR1 and CDR2 from the germline V gene are KGHDR and SFDVKD. CDR3 nucleotides: TGTGCCACCAGTGATTATCTGGGACAAGAAGTTTCCTACGAGCAGTACTTC. As protein: CATSDYLGQEVSYEQYF.

Comment on this clonotype: This likely comes from a read error, as the CDR3 has no conserved phenylalanine or tryptophan at its end. The chain uses TRBV4-3 and TRBJ1-1; no firm D call. This CDR3 is built from 15 residues. The germline V and J ends were trimmed by 3 bases and 0 bases, with 11 bases remaining between them. Germline CDR1 is LGHNA and CDR2 is YSLEER. CDR3 sequence: CASSQTPTLNTEAFS. CDR3 bases: TGCGCCAGCAGCCAGACCCCGACACTGAACACTGAAGCTTTCTCT.